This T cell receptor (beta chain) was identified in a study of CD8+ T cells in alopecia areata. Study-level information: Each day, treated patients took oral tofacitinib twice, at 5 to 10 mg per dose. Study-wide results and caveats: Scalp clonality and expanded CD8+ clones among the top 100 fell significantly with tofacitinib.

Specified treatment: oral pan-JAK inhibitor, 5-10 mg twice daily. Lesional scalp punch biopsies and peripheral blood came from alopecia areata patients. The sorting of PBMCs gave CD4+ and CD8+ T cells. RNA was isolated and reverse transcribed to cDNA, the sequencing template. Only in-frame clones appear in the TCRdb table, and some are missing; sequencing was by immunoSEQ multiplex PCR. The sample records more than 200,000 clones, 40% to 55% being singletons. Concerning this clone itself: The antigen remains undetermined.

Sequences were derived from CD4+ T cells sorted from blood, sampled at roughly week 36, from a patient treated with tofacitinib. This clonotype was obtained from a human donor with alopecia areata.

CDR3 sequence: CSVANMRQETQYF. For the CDR3, the DNA is TGCAGCGTTGCCAACATGAGGCAAGAGACCCAGTACTTC. This chain links TRBV29-1 with TRBJ2-5; no firm D call. Germline CDR1 SQVTM, CDR2 ANQGSEA. The CDR3 is 13 residues long. Trimming cost V 4 bases and J 2 bases, with 11 bases left between them.